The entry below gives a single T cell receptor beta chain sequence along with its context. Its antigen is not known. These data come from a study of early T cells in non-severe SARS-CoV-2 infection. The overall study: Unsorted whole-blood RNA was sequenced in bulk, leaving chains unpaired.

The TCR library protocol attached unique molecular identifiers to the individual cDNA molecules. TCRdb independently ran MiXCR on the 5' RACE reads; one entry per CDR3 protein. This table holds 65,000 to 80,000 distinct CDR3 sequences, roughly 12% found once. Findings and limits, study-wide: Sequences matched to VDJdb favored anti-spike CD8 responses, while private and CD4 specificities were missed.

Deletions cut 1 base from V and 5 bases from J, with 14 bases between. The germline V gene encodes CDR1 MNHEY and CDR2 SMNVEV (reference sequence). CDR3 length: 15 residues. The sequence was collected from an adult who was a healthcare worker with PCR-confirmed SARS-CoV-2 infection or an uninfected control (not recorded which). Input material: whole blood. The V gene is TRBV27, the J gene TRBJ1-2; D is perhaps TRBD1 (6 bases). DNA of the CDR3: TGTGCCAGCAGTTTATTCTCAGGGGCAGGGTATGGCTACACCTTC. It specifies CASSLFSGAGYGYTF.